This section outlines one T cell receptor beta chain sequence together with its context. Its antigen has not been determined. No per-base quality is available; no much larger clone lies one base away. This record belongs to a study of CD8 T cells in ankylosing spondylitis (dated by TCRdb to the late 2010s). Regarding the complete study: T cell receptor beta repertoires were profiled in healthy donors and ankylosing spondylitis patients so that disease-linked TCR variants could be found. In total, the full study cohort was made up of some 110 healthy donors and more than 20 ankylosing spondylitis patients. Peripheral blood was sampled, and synovial fluid was additionally collected from ankylosing spondylitis patients.

The CDR3 covers 14 residues, taking in both the cysteine and the phenylalanine. This entry keeps only the CDR3 DNA: 42 bases, framed from base 1. The junction carries 7 bases between V and J, which are trimmed by 0 bases and 5 bases respectively. Data came from an Illumina HiSeq 2500. TCR beta libraries were prepared by quantitative 5'-RACE with molecular barcodes. The original pipeline was this. A new computational method based on a probabilistic model of VDJ rearrangement was used to identify disease-linked TCR variants. The public reads were run again by TCRdb, first through fastp at Q25 and then through MiXCR, and only productive beta chains were kept. Under each unique CDR3 protein, matching rows form one entry showing the most common genes and DNA. It is TCRdb's table, rather than the study itself, that gives the V and J calls and clone size. The sample data list around 430,000 distinct CDR3 sequences, and 17% of these were observed just once. Clones ranked in the top ten supply about 0.94% of the sample.

General findings and caveats noted by the study authors: Some of the motif variants had been reported before in the synovial fluid and blood of reactive arthritis patients, a finding that suggests common disease-initiation mechanisms. Blood from ankylosing spondylitis patients appeared to be characterized by a TCR beta motif made up of several highly homologous amino acid variants. Significant enrichment of the disease-linked clones was reported in matched synovial fluid samples from ankylosing spondylitis patients. The disease-linked clones showed a CD8+ phenotype and occurred at relatively low frequencies in peripheral blood.

The sequenced sample consisted of blood, either unsorted or a sorted T cell fraction (not recorded which). This chain joins TRBV12-3 or TRBV12-4 to TRBJ2-2, with no reliable assignment of the D segment. This sequence originates from a male donor with ankylosing spondylitis. The CDR3 in this case is CASSLASETGELFF. DNA sequence: TGTGCCAGCAGTTTAGCCTCAGAAACCGGGGAGCTGTTTTTT.